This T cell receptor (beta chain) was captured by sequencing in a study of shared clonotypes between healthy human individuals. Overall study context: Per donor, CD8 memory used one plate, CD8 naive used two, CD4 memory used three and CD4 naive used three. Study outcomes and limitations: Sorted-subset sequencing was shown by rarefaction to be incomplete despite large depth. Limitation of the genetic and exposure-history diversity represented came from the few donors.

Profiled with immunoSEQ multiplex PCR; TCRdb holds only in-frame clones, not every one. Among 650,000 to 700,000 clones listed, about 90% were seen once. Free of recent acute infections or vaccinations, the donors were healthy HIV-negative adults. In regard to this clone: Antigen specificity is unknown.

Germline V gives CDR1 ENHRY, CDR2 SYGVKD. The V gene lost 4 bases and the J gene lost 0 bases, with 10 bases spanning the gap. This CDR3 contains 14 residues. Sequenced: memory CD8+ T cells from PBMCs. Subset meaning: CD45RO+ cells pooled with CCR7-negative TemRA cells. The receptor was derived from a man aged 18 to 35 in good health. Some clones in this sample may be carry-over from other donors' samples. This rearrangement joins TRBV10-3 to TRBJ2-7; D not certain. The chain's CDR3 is CAISVTDSSYEQYF. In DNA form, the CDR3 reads TGTGCCATCAGTGTAACGGATAGCTCCTACGAGCAGTACTTC.